The 27 T cell receptor beta chains in this list originate from one sample, sequenced in a study of OX40 agonist ivuxolimab in advanced cancers. TCRdb's copy holds only in-frame clones and misses some; the assay was immunoSEQ multiplex PCR. This table has about 120,000 clones, roughly 89% appearing once. Source: CD4+ or CD8+ T cells sorted from blood, taken in a trial of the OX40 agonist ivuxolimab. The receptors derive from an adult with an advanced solid tumor such as melanoma, head and neck, liver or kidney cancer.

The rearrangement joins TRBV28 to TRBJ2-7, with a possible D match to TRBD2 (5 bases). V was cut by 10 bases and J by 3 bases, with 22 bases left in between. CDR3 length: 15 amino acids. Germline values: CDR1 MDHEN, CDR2 SYDVKM. The CDR3 region is CAIGGLGQLNYEQYF. The CDR3, as DNA: TGTGCCATCGGAGGCCTCGGCCAGCTAAACTACGAGCAGTACTTC.

V is TRBV5-1 and J is TRBJ2-3, with D unclear. CDR1 and CDR2 from the germline V gene are SGHRS and YFSETQ. CDR3 length: 13 amino acids. V dropped 0 bases and J dropped 5 bases, with 7 bases sitting between them. CDR3 sequence (DNA): TGCGCCAGCAGCTTGGCAGGCGGAGATACGCAGTATTTT. Translating gives CASSLAGGDTQYF.

This chain links TRBV4-2 with TRBJ1-2; 10 positions agree with TRBD1. The J segment lost 6 bases and the V segment lost 0 bases, leaving 13 bases of the junction unmatched. This CDR3 region has 18 residues. The germline gives CDR1 LGHNA, CDR2 YNFKEQ. The CDR3 DNA reads TGTGCCAGCAGCCAAGATCCAACCAGCGCCGGGACAGGGGATGGCTACACCTTC. Translated: CASSQDPTSAGTGDGYTF.

About this clone itself: The junction does not match germline at one end; this may be a read error. V is TRBV5-8 and J is TRBJ2-4; 7 bases align to TRBD1. CDR3 length: 13 residues. Germline V gene data show CDR1 as SGHTS and CDR2 as YDEGEE. This chain's CDR3 is CASSRLIQGTEAF. The CDR3 DNA follows: TGTGCCAGCAGCAGACTGATACAGGGGACAGAGGCCTTC. Using reference TRBV5-8 and TRBJ2-4 for the parts outside the CDR3, the full variable domain is EAGVTQSPTHLIKTRGQQATLRCSPISGHTSVYWYQQALGLGLQFLLWYDEGEERNRGNFPPRFSGRQFPNYSSELNVNALELEDSALYLCASSRLIQGTEAFGAGTRLSVL.

The chain employs TRBV5-1 and TRBJ1-5; a possible D gene is TRBD1 (5 bases). Trimming left V 0 bases short and J 2 bases short, with 12 bases between. CDR1 is SGHRS and CDR2 is YFSETQ in the germline V gene. CDR3 length: 16 amino acids. CDR3: CASSLGGEGGNQPQHF. The CDR3 nucleotides are TGCGCCAGCAGCTTGGGTGGGGAAGGGGGCAATCAGCCCCAGCATTTT. Together with reference TRBV5-1 and TRBJ1-5, the CDR3 gives the full variable domain: KAGVTQTPRYLIKTRGQQVTLSCSPISGHRSVSWYQQTPGQGLQFLFEYFSETQRNKGNFPGRFSGRQFSNSRSEMNVSTLELGDSALYLCASSLGGEGGNQPQHFGDGTRLSIL.

The chain uses TRBV28 and TRBJ2-7, with 10 bases lining up with TRBD1. Trimming at V came to 5 bases and at J to 2 bases, leaving 9 bases not matched to a gene. Germline V gene sequence: CDR1 MDHEN, CDR2 SYDVKM. This CDR3 has 16 residues. The CDR3 bases are TGTGCCAGCAGTCCCTCCGACAGGGGGCAACCCTACGAGCAGTACTTC. Translated: CASSPSDRGQPYEQYF.

Here the CDR3 DNA reads TGTGCCAGCAGTTCTGGACACCCCGGGGGCACAGATACGCAGTATTTT. This gives the protein CASSSGHPGGTDTQYF. The chain couples TRBV28 to TRBJ2-3; D tentatively reads TRBD1 or TRBD2 (5 bases each). V lost 4 bases to trimming and J lost 1 base, with 15 bases between them. Germline CDR1 is MDHEN and CDR2 is SYDVKM. CDR3 length equals 16 residues.

The chain carries TRBV19 and TRBJ2-7; possible D gene TRBD1, 7 bases. The CDR3 consists of 16 residues. The V gene lost 1 base and the J gene lost 0 bases, with 13 bases spanning the gap. Germline CDR1 LNHDA, CDR2 SQIVND (reference sequence). The DNA of the CDR3 is TGTGCCAGTAGTATAGGCGGGACAGCAGCCTCCTACGAGCAGTACTTC. Translating gives CASSIGGTAASYEQYF.

This clone is a singleton in its sample. The chain has TRBV11-2 and TRBJ1-1; 7 bases line up with TRBD1. CDR3 size: 14 residues. CDR1 and CDR2 from the germline V gene are SGHAT and FQNNGV. V trimming: 5 bases; J trimming: 6 bases; junction bases outside the gene matches: 9. CDR3 sequence reads: CASSVGQGDSEAFF. The CDR3 DNA is TGTGCCAGCAGCGTCGGTCAGGGGGATTCTGAAGCTTTCTTT.

The chain couples TRBV5-6 to TRBJ2-7, with D uncertain. Trimming stripped 1 base from V and 4 bases from J, with 12 bases between. The CDR3 is 14 amino acids. From germline, CDR1 is SGHDT and CDR2 YYEEEE. CDR3 loop: CASSLTSKRYEQYF. In DNA form, the CDR3 reads TGTGCCAGCAGCTTGACTTCTAAGAGGTACGAGCAGTACTTC.

The rearrangement uses TRBV5-1 and TRBJ2-7, with D tentatively TRBD2 (5 bases). The ends were cut back, 1 base at V and 2 bases at J, with 19 bases in the middle. The CDR3 covers 17 residues. The V gene's germline CDR1 is SGHRS and CDR2 YFSETQ. CDR3 nucleotides: TGCGCCAGCAGCTTGACCCCCGTCGGGGTAGCCACCTACGAGCAGTACTTC. This translates into CASSLTPVGVATYEQYF.

This chain connects TRBV7-2 to TRBJ1-6; D is unresolved. CDR1 SGHTA and CDR2 FQGNSA come from the germline V gene. The CDR3 length is 15 residues. V lost 1 base, J lost 4 bases, and 8 bases lay in between. CDR3 in DNA: TGTGCCAGCAGCTTAGACAGATTATATAATTCACCCCTCCACTTT. Translating gives CASSLDRLYNSPLHF.

The rearrangement joins TRBV15 to TRBJ2-5; D perhaps matches TRBD1 (6 bases). Germline V lookup: CDR1 LNHNV, CDR2 YYDKDF (reference sequence). This CDR3 has 11 amino acids. V gave up 9 bases and J gave up 8 bases, with 13 bases separating them. CDR3 DNA: TGTGCCACACAACAGGGCCCAACCCAGTACTTC. It encodes CATQQGPTQYF.

The chain has TRBV19 and TRBJ1-5; D is possibly TRBD1 (6 bases). V was clipped by 7 bases and J by 2 bases, with 18 bases between them. CDR1 LNHDA and CDR2 SQIVND come from the germline V gene (reference sequence). This CDR3 contains 16 residues. The CDR3 is CASTTRGLLGNQPQHF. CDR3 DNA sequence: TGTGCCAGTACCACGAGGGGGTTATTAGGCAATCAGCCCCAGCATTTT.

The rearrangement uses TRBV6-5 and TRBJ2-1; D is undetermined. Germline V gene sequence: CDR1 MNHEY, CDR2 SVGAGI. V lost 2 bases and J 4 bases, leaving 6 bases between the germline ends. The CDR3 extends over 13 amino acids. CDR3 nucleotide sequence: TGTGCCAGCAGTTACCGTCTATACAATGAGCAGTTCTTC. Translation: CASSYRLYNEQFF.

CDR3 region: CASSLVGSLYNEQFF. CDR3 bases: TGCGCCAGCAGCTTAGTCGGGAGCCTCTACAATGAGCAGTTCTTC. The V gene is TRBV5-1, the J gene TRBJ2-1; possible D gene TRBD2, 6 bases. V lost 2 bases to trimming and J lost 3 bases, with 12 bases between them. CDR3 size: 15 residues. The germline V gene encodes CDR1 SGHRS and CDR2 YFSETQ.

The V gene is TRBV5-4, the J gene TRBJ2-7; TRBD2 matches at 8 bases. This CDR3 contains 15 residues. The germline V gene encodes CDR1 SGHNT and CDR2 YYREEE (reference sequence). The ends lost 3 bases at V and 3 bases at J; junction bases unmatched: 8. The CDR3 DNA reads TGTGCCAGCAGCTGGGGAGCGGGAGCAGGCTACGAGCAGTACTTC. Translating it yields CASSWGAGAGYEQYF.

The chain links TRBV6-1 to TRBJ1-5; D remains unclear. This CDR3 contains 12 residues. CDR1 and CDR2 from the germline V gene are MNHNS and SASEGT. Trimming left V 8 bases short and J 6 bases short, with 11 bases between. This CDR3 reads CASDSRGQPQHF. In DNA form, the CDR3 reads TGTGCCAGCGACTCCCGAGGTCAGCCCCAGCATTTT.

J is TRBJ2-2 and V is TRBV7-8, with 10 bases identical to TRBD2. The germline V gene encodes CDR1 SGHVS and CDR2 FQNEAQ. V was clipped by 7 bases and J by 6 bases; unmatched bases: 17. CDR3 length: 18 amino acids. The CDR3 DNA follows: TGTGCCAGCACCAAGCGCGGGCTAGCGGGAGTACGGGCCGGGGAGCTGTTTTTT. Translating gives CASTKRGLAGVRAGELFF.

This chain joins TRBV30 and TRBJ2-7; TRBD1 matches at 7 bases. This CDR3 has 14 amino acids. V lost 5 bases, J lost 3 bases, and 10 bases stayed unmatched. CDR1 and CDR2 from the germline V gene are GTSNPN and SVGIG (reference sequence). CDR3 in amino acids: CAWAEYQGVYEQYF. In nucleotides, the CDR3 is TGTGCCTGGGCAGAATATCAGGGGGTCTACGAGCAGTACTTC.

This sequence joins TRBV14 and TRBJ2-3; maybe TRBD2 (6 bases). This CDR3 contains 12 residues. V lost 4 bases and J lost 14, with 16 bases in between. CDR1 SGHDN and CDR2 FVKESK come from the germline V gene. The CDR3 sequence: CASSLAATRLYF. The CDR3 nucleotides read TGTGCCAGCAGCCTAGCGGCTACGCGTCTGTATTTT.

The rearrangement uses TRBV2 and TRBJ2-2; either TRBD1 or TRBD2 may supply D (6 bases each). Trimming shortened V by 7 bases and J by 0 bases, and 15 bases separated the two germline ends. CDR1 SNHLY and CDR2 FYNNEI come from the germline V gene. CDR3 length: 16 residues. The CDR3 is CASILRGAANTGELFF. CDR3 coding DNA: TGTGCCAGCATCCTAAGGGGGGCAGCGAACACCGGGGAGCTGTTTTTT.

The V call is TRBV27, the J call TRBJ2-3; TRBD2 might be the D (6 bases). This CDR3 is 16 amino acids long. CDR1 is MNHEY, CDR2 SMNVEV, per germline (reference sequence). V lost 2 bases and J lost 0, with 12 bases in between. The CDR3 is CASSLDWRASTDTQYF. CDR3 sequence (DNA): TGTGCCAGCAGTTTAGATTGGAGGGCTAGCACAGATACGCAGTATTTT.

J is TRBJ1-2 and V is TRBV28; D may be TRBD1 (5 bases). The CDR3 sequence is 15 residues long. In germline, CDR1 is MDHEN, CDR2 SYDVKM. Trimming cost V 6 bases and J 1 base, with 15 bases left between them. CDR3 amino acids: CASRMPGGSNYGYTF. CDR3 DNA sequence: TGTGCCAGCAGAATGCCCGGGGGGAGTAACTATGGCTACACCTTC.

This sequence joins TRBV28 and TRBJ1-2; D is undetermined. Germline V gene data show CDR1 as MDHEN and CDR2 as SYDVKM. Trimming shortened V by 2 bases and J by 8 bases, and 12 bases separated the two germline ends. This CDR3 has 13 amino acids. The CDR3 loop is CASSLPLSEGYTF. The CDR3 DNA is TGTGCCAGCAGTTTACCCCTCTCTGAAGGCTACACCTTC.

The rearrangement links TRBV4-1 to TRBJ1-4; no definite D call. Germline V CDR1 and CDR2: MGHRA, YSYEKL. This CDR3 has 16 residues. V lost 4 bases, J lost 5 bases, and 17 bases lay in between. CDR3 sequence: CASSLRESGLNEKLFF. The CDR3 nucleotides are TGCGCCAGCAGCCTGCGCGAGAGCGGACTAAATGAAAAACTGTTTTTT.

This chain links TRBV6-5 with TRBJ2-1, with D possibly TRBD1 on 5 matching bases. The CDR3 contains 16 residues. Trimming removed 2 bases from V and 9 bases from J, with 20 bases in between. The V gene's germline CDR1 is MNHEY and CDR2 SVGAGI. CDR3 in amino acids: CASSYQDISISREQFF. CDR3 coding DNA: TGTGCCAGCAGTTACCAGGACATATCAATAAGTCGTGAGCAGTTCTTC.